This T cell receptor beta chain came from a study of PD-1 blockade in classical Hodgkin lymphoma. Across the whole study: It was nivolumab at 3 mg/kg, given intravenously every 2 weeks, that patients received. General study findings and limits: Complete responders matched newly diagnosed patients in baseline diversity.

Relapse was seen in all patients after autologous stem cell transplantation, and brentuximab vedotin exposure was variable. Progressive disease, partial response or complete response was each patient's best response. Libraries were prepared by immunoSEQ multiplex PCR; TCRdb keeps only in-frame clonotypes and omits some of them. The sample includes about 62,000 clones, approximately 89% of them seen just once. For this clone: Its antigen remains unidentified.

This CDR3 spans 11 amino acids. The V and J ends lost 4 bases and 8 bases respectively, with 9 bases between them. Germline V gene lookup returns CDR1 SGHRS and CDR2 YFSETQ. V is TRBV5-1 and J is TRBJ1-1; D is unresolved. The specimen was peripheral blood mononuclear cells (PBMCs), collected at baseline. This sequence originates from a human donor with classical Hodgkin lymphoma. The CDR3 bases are TGCGCCAGCAGCGGAAGCGGGGAAGCTTTCTTT. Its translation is CASSGSGEAFF.